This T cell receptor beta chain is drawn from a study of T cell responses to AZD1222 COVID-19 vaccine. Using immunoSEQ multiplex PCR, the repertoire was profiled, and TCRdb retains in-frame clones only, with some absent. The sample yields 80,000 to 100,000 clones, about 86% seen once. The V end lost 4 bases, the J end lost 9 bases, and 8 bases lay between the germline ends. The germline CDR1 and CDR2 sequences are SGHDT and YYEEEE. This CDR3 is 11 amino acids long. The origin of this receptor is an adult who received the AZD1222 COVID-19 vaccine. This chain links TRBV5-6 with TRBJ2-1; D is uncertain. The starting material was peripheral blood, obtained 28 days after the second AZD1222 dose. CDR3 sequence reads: CASSKRSEQFF. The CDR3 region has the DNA TGTGCCAGCAGCAAGAGAAGTGAGCAGTTCTTC.